This TCR beta chain was recovered during a study of cytomegalovirus exposure and HLA in healthy donors. Study-level points and caveats: Cytomegalovirus status was reportedly diagnosed by the classifier with high specificity and sensitivity.

The data were produced by immunoSEQ multiplex PCR, yet TCRdb's version contains in-frame clones alone and is incomplete. The table records approximately 120,000 clones, 94% of them present only once. The CDR3 spans 15 residues. Germline V CDR1 and CDR2: SGHDT, YYEEEE. Trimming pared 0 bases from V and 5 bases from J, leaving 11 bases between. This clone was observed a single time. What it binds is not known. The sequence was obtained from a young woman in good health and CMV-seronegative. V is TRBV5-6 and J is TRBJ1-4, with D perhaps matching TRBD1 (5 bases). Sequencing input: PBMCs. CDR3 nucleotides: TGTGCCAGCAGCTTGGGGGCGGGGCGGAATGAAAAACTGTTTTTT. This translates into CASSLGAGRNEKLFF.